One T cell receptor (beta chain) is described in this entry. Sequenced by immunoSEQ multiplex PCR; TCRdb stores in-frame clones only, minus some. The repertoire consists of 20,000 to 25,000 clones, with approximately 82% occurring once and the leading ten covering under 14%. The CDR3 runs 17 residues. Germline CDR1 is SGDLS and CDR2 is YYNGEE. With V trimmed by 2 bases and J by 8 bases, 9 bases remained unmatched. This entry is derived from a study of sequential checkpoint blockade in melanoma. Study-level background: First-line arms were nivolumab then ipilimumab, or the reverse, randomized 1:1. Each arm's sequence ended with maintenance nivolumab.

The treatment is: randomized to nivolumab then ipilimumab (arm A) or the reverse (arm B). DNA-damaging chemotherapy had not been given to any patient beforehand. PBMC sorting kept live CD3+CD8+ cells without CD19 or CD56. This receptor was identified in a human donor with melanoma. The sample in question was CD8+ T cells sorted from blood (inferred from file names), obtained from a patient given nivolumab and ipilimumab in sequence. This chain joins TRBV9 and TRBJ2-1; 14 nucleotides align to TRBD2. CDR3 in amino acids: CASSVGTSGRLSYEQFF. The CDR3 DNA is TGTGCCAGCAGCGTCGGGACTAGCGGGAGATTGAGTTATGAGCAGTTCTTC.